This T cell receptor beta chain emerged from a study of identical twins (dated by TCRdb to about 2016). At the level of the whole study: To test whether fetal clonotypes persist, the study used deep sequencing on TCR alpha and beta repertoires from monozygotic twins, unrelated adults of various ages, and cord blood. To rule out contamination, replicate twin experiments were performed at different times with different library preparation protocols. The research as a whole found: Compared with coincidental sharing between unrelated individuals, an excess of low generation-probability sequences was observed among out-of-frame TCR alpha sequences shared between twins. Invariant T cells such as MAIT and iNKT could partly confound zero-insertion analyses, although diverse VJ usage argued against such confounding for most clonotypes. Out-of-frame TCR alpha sharing in monozygotic twins was systematically underestimated by recombination models, whereas sharing between unrelated individuals was in agreement with the recombination models. A weaker excess of twin sharing was found in beta out-of-frame sequences because the signal-to-noise ratio was lowered by fewer shared sequences. Abundant cord blood beta clonotypes carried fewer insertions; young adult naive repertoires showed a weaker similar trend, while memory repertoires showed none. Because the same donors could not be followed over many years, the conclusions relied on cross-sectional statistical analysis.

With respect to this clonotype: Its recognized antigen is unknown. No qualities accompany the bases; no much larger clone lies one base away.

Library construction relied on 5' RACE. The sequencing machine was an Illumina HiSeq 2000. Template switching introduced a universal primer binding site; the final cDNA contained a unique molecular identifier, enabling accurate counting of TCR cDNA molecules. Specific primers in the conserved constant-segment region were used to synthesize first-strand cDNA for TCR alpha and beta chains. To control for contamination, every cDNA library was double barcoded, receiving both a SMART-Mk sample barcode and Illumina barcodes. TruSeq adapter sequences, together with Illumina sample barcodes, were added in two successive PCR steps. Sequencing of the TCR alpha and beta cDNA libraries was done on the Illumina HiSeq platform using custom primers. Per the source publication's procedure: Raw reads were processed with MiGEC to extract unique molecular identifiers, and MiXCR was used to determine CDR3 positions. For each individual, recombination models were inferred using an EM algorithm with the repgenHMM and IGoR tools. The tcR package in R was used for shared clonotype analysis, with sharing normalized by the product of cloneset sizes. To study raw recombination free of thymic and clonal selection effects, out-of-frame nonproductive sequences were analyzed. TCRdb applied fastp at Q25 and MiXCR to the public reads, then kept only in-frame beta chains. Records with the same CDR3 protein are collapsed into one entry carrying the most frequent genes and DNA. The V and J calls and clone size come from TCRdb's table, not from the authors' own analysis. For this sample there are approximately 300,000 distinct CDR3 sequences; more than 8% appear just once. The ten biggest clones cover around 7.1% of the sample.

All donors were healthy Caucasians. The twin cohort comprised three pairs of female monozygotic twins, all aged roughly 18 to 30 years. Positive isolation kits from Invitrogen were used to isolate CD4+ and CD8+ T cell populations. CDR1 is given as LNHDA and CDR2 as SQIVND, both from the germline V gene (reference sequence). There are 12 amino acids in the CDR3, from cysteine to phenylalanine inclusive. Left in the record is the CDR3 DNA by itself, 36 bases read in frame from the first base. V loses 3 bases of germline sequence and J loses 15 bases, and the interval between the two ends is 15 bases. The same data also contributed to another study, on yellow fever vaccine responses in identical twins. As the second publication notes: The T cell response to vaccination in identical twins was reported by the authors to appear partly convergent and partly personalized. The study precisely tracked vaccine-responding T cell clones in identical twins.

The chain is encoded by TRBV19 joined to TRBJ2-1, with a tentative D call of TRBD1 or TRBD2, each matching 6 bases. The sequence came from a woman aged 18-29 years in good health. The specimen sequenced was CD8+ T cells sorted from blood. The nucleotide sequence reads TGTGCCAGTAGTATCCCAGGCGGAGGGGGGTTCTTC. Its protein reads: CASSIPGGGGFF.